This record covers a single T cell receptor beta chain. The V segment lost 5 bases and the J segment 3 bases; nucleotides outside the gene matches: 8. This CDR3 comprises 15 residues. Germline V lookup: CDR1 SEHNR, CDR2 FQNEAQ (reference sequence). The sample is drawn from a study of control samples from healthy donors and cancer patients. Some clones are missing from TCRdb's copy, which holds only in-frame ones; the method was immunoSEQ multiplex PCR. This sample has 40,000 to 50,000 clones, with 65% to 80% found just once. The chain couples TRBV7-9 to TRBJ2-7; 9 positions match TRBD1. Sequenced input: formalin-fixed, paraffin-embedded tissue. This TCR came from a male donor with melanoma. The CDR3 spells CASSPPGTGRYEQYF. The CDR3 DNA sequence: TGTGCCAGCAGCCCCCCCGGGACAGGGCGCTACGAGCAGTACTTC.